The 18 T cell receptor beta chains in this list originate from one sample, sequenced in a study of blood T cell repertoires in COVID-19. TCRdb's copy holds only in-frame clones and misses some; the assay was immunoSEQ multiplex PCR. The table records under 250,000 clones, 80% to 95% of them present only once. The sequenced material came from peripheral blood. These receptors all stem from a young man with COVID-19, enrolled during active disease.

This clone came up once. This chain connects TRBV19 to TRBJ1-4; D remains unclear. Trimming pared 3 bases from V and 0 bases from J, leaving 14 bases between. CDR1 is LNHDA and CDR2 is SQIVND in the germline V gene (reference sequence). The CDR3 consists of 17 residues. The CDR3 bases are TGTGCCAGTAGTATGGGGATGCAGCGGACAACTAATGAAAAACTGTTTTTT. Translated, it gives CASSMGMQRTTNEKLFF.

This clone was seen a handful of times. This chain uses TRBV5-1 with TRBJ2-7; 7 positions agree with TRBD1. The CDR3 covers 14 residues. Trimming took 2 bases from V and 0 from J; bases not matched to a gene: 2. The germline V gene encodes CDR1 SGHRS and CDR2 YFSETQ. CDR3 region: CASSLQGPSYEQYF. The CDR3 DNA reads as TGCGCCAGCAGCTTACAGGGGCCCTCCTACGAGCAGTACTTC.

The chain has TRBV7-6 and TRBJ2-1, with TRBD1 matching 9 bases. The CDR3 has 18 amino acids. J was trimmed by 3 bases and V by 1 base; bases with no gene match: 10. Germline V gene lookup returns CDR1 SGHVS and CDR2 FNYEAQ. CDR3 sequence reads: CASSLGTGVLSHYNEQFF. The CDR3 DNA follows: TGTGCCAGCAGCTTAGGGACAGGGGTATTATCTCACTACAATGAGCAGTTCTTC. Filled out from reference TRBV7-6 and TRBJ2-1, the complete variable domain reads GAGVSQSPRYKVTKRGQDVALRCDPISGHVSLYWYRQALGQGPEFLTYFNYEAQQDKSGLPNDRFSAERPEGSISTLTIQRTEQRDSAMYRCASSLGTGVLSHYNEQFFGPGTRLTVL.

This sequence joins TRBV29-1 and TRBJ1-5; no definite D call. Trimming removed 4 bases from V and 6 bases from J, with 13 bases in between. Germline CDR1 reads SQVTM; CDR2 reads ANQGSEA. This CDR3 contains 13 residues. The CDR3: CSVGSSWSQPQHF. The CDR3 DNA reads TGCAGCGTTGGCAGCTCCTGGAGTCAGCCCCAGCATTTT. Using reference TRBV29-1 and TRBJ1-5 for the parts outside the CDR3, the full variable domain is SAVISQKPSRDICQRGTSLTIQCQVDSQVTMMFWYRQQPGQSLTLIATANQGSEATYESGFVIDKFPISRPNLTFSTLTVSNMSPEDSSIYLCSVGSSWSQPQHFGDGTRLSIL.

The rearrangement joins TRBV4-2 to TRBJ2-3; the D is unclear. The germline V gene has CDR1 LGHNA and CDR2 YNFKEQ. The CDR3 extends over 16 amino acids. Trimming stripped 0 bases from V and 0 bases from J, with 10 bases between. The CDR3 DNA sequence: TGTGCCAGCAGCCAAGACACAGTCCCGAGCACAGATACGCAGTATTTT. Encoded protein: CASSQDTVPSTDTQYF.

This chain joins TRBV29-1 and TRBJ1-2, with a tentative D call TRBD1 (6 bases). Germline V CDR1 and CDR2: SQVTM, ANQGSEA. The CDR3 has 13 residues. V was cut by 4 bases and J by 3 bases, with 12 bases left in between. In DNA, the CDR3 is TGCAGCGTTGGCACTCGACAGGACTATGGCTACACCTTC. Amino acid sequence: CSVGTRQDYGYTF.

The chain has TRBV9 and TRBJ2-1; possibly TRBD2 for D (6 bases). V lost 0 bases, J lost 8 bases, and 9 bases lay in between. The CDR3 spans 13 residues. Looked up from germline, CDR1 is SGDLS and CDR2 is YYNGEE. In DNA, the CDR3 is TGTGCCAGCAGCGTAGCTACGGGGGATGAGCAGTTCTTC. Its protein product is CASSVATGDEQFF.

V and J are TRBV13 and TRBJ2-7, with 9 bases identical to TRBD1. The CDR3 has 16 residues. Germline V gene sequence: CDR1 PRHDT, CDR2 FYEKMQ (reference sequence). Trimming at V came to 0 bases and at J to 4 bases, leaving 7 bases not matched to a gene. DNA of the CDR3: TGTGCCAGCAGCTTAGGGGCGAGACAGGGGGTGTACGAGCAGTACTTC. Translating gives CASSLGARQGVYEQYF.

The DNA for the CDR3 is TGTGCCAGCAGCTTAGCGGCCGGACAGGCCGCTGGCTACACCTTC. This sequence encodes CASSLAAGQAAGYTF. J is TRBJ1-2 and V is TRBV7-9, with 7 bases fitting TRBD1. V lost 0 bases to trimming and J lost 7 bases; unmatched junction nucleotides: 8. The CDR3 consists of 15 residues. Germline-derived CDR1 and CDR2 are SEHNR and FQNEAQ (reference sequence).

This chain links TRBV19 with TRBJ2-2, with a tentative D call TRBD1 (6 bases). The CDR3 is made up of 16 amino acids. Germline V gene data show CDR1 as LNHDA and CDR2 as SQIVND (reference sequence). V was clipped by 6 bases and J by 3 bases, with 17 bases between them. CDR3 bases: TGTGCCAGTAGGGGCTTAGGACAGAAATACACCGGGGAGCTGTTTTTT. It specifies CASRGLGQKYTGELFF.

The chain recombines TRBV3-1 (or the pseudogene TRBV3-2) with TRBJ1-6, with a possible D match to TRBD1 (6 bases). CDR3 length: 14 amino acids. The V and J ends lost 7 bases and 6 bases respectively, with 13 bases between them. From germline, CDR1 is LGHDT and CDR2 YNNKEL (reference sequence). The CDR3: CASTRQEVNSPLHF. In DNA, the CDR3 is TGTGCCAGCACTCGACAGGAGGTTAATTCACCCCTCCACTTT.

The V gene is TRBV11-2, the J gene TRBJ1-4; the D gene is possibly TRBD1 (6 bases). Germline V gene sequence: CDR1 SGHAT, CDR2 FQNNGV. The V end lost 4 bases, the J end lost 8 bases, and 11 bases lay between the germline ends. The CDR3 has 13 residues. CDR3 residues: CASSSPTGEKLFF. CDR3 in DNA: TGTGCCAGCAGCTCCCCGACAGGCGAAAAACTGTTTTTT.

The V call is TRBV30, the J call TRBJ2-4; tentative D call: TRBD1 (5 bases). With 1 base removed from V and 1 base from J, the gap between germline ends came to 5 bases. This CDR3 is built from 13 residues. Per germline, CDR1 GTSNPN and CDR2 SVGIG (reference sequence). This chain's CDR3 is CAWSGQAKNIQYF. The CDR3 region has the DNA TGTGCCTGGAGTGGACAGGCCAAAAACATTCAGTACTTC.

This chain links TRBV10-2 with TRBJ2-5; 14 positions match TRBD2. The CDR3 has 15 residues. Germline CDR1 reads WSHSY; CDR2 reads SAAADI. V lost 4 bases, J lost 4 bases, and 2 bases stayed unmatched. This chain's CDR3 is CASSGTSGGRETQYF. CDR3 DNA: TGCGCCAGCAGTGGGACTAGCGGGGGGAGAGAGACCCAGTACTTC.

This clone was counted once. CDR3 amino acids: CASTDRTDSRSYNEQFF. CDR3 DNA: TGTGCCAGCACAGACAGGACAGATAGTCGCTCCTACAATGAGCAGTTCTTC. V and J are TRBV21-1 and TRBJ2-1; the table's D call, TRBD1, has no DNA check behind it. TRBV21-1 constitutes a pseudogene. This CDR3 region has 17 residues.

The chain recombines TRBV5-1 with TRBJ1-3; 7 positions match TRBD1. This CDR3 has 14 amino acids. CDR1 is SGHRS, CDR2 YFSETQ, per germline. The V and J ends lost 5 bases and 7 bases, in that order; junction bases with no gene match: 9. CDR3: CASRGTAGRNTIYF. The CDR3 region has the DNA TGCGCCAGCAGGGGGACAGCAGGACGGAACACCATATATTTT.

The chain is built from TRBV2 and TRBJ1-5; TRBD1 matches 8 bases. V lost 7 bases to trimming and J lost 4 bases; unmatched junction nucleotides: 3. The CDR3 length is 13 residues. Germline values: CDR1 SNHLY, CDR2 FYNNEI. This chain's CDR3 is CASMGQENQPQHF. The CDR3 DNA sequence: TGTGCCAGCATGGGACAGGAGAATCAGCCCCAGCATTTT. Full variable domain (outside the CDR3, taken from reference TRBV2 and TRBJ1-5): EPEVTQTPSHQVTQMGQEVILRCVPISNHLYFYWYRQILGQKVEFLVSFYNNEISEKSEIFDDQFSVERPDGSNFTLKIRSTKLEDSAMYFCASMGQENQPQHFGDGTRLSIL.

The chain couples TRBV19 to TRBJ1-5; 7 bases agree with TRBD1. The germline V gene encodes CDR1 LNHDA and CDR2 SQIVND (reference sequence). The junction had 10 bases not matched to a gene; V was cut back by 6 bases and J by 2 bases. The CDR3 contains 16 residues. The CDR3 sequence: CASRAQGGGGNQPQHF. DNA of the CDR3: TGTGCCAGTAGGGCGCAGGGGGGTGGTGGCAATCAGCCCCAGCATTTT.